The source of this T cell receptor (beta chain) is a study of T-cell reconstitution after alpha-beta-depleted transplantation in children. It was with unique molecular identifiers that the TCRbeta library was prepared. TCRdb recomputed calls from the PCR reads with MiXCR, one row per CDR3 protein. The table includes approximately 510,000 distinct CDR3 sequences, approximately 20% detected once. Sequenced here: PBMCs from the stem cell graft donor, sampled from the stem cell graft. This receptor was identified in a human donor who donated a stem cell graft to a child with acute lymphoblastic leukemia.

CDR3 nucleotide sequence: TGTGCCAGTAGTTCCTTGTTCATCGGTGAGCAGTTCTTC. Amino acid sequence: CASSSLFIGEQFF. The V and J genes are TRBV19 and TRBJ2-1; D unresolved. Between the trimmed V and J ends, which lost 5 bases and 9 bases, there was a span of 14 bases. CDR1 LNHDA and CDR2 SQIVND come from the germline V gene (reference sequence). The CDR3 loop spans 13 amino acids.